The rows below give T cell receptor beta chains drawn from one sample of a study of CD8 T cells in Susac syndrome. Using its own MiXCR run on the immunoSEQ multiplex PCR reads, TCRdb lists one record per CDR3 protein. The sample holds fewer than 70,000 distinct CDR3 sequences, over 90% seen once. The sequenced sample was CD8+ T cells from PBMCs. The receptors stem from a human donor in good health. The CDR3 runs from the conserved cysteine through the conserved F or W. A D gene is named only where the DNA matches it firmly. The size entry is marked missing in some rows and otherwise reads once, few, many or a size class.

abundance,v_gene,j_gene,len,d_gene,CDR3nt,CDR3aa
.,TRBV7-9,TRBJ2-4,12,.,TGTGCCAGCAGCCCCGAGTCTAGCATTCAGTACTTC,CASSPESSIQYF
.,TRBV27,TRBJ2-7,14,.,TGTGCCAGCAGTTTAACGTGGGGCTCCTACGAGCAGTACTTC,CASSLTWGSYEQYF
.,TRBV18,TRBJ1-5,13,.,TGTGCCAGCTCACCCCAGGGTGGACAGCCCCAGCATTTT,CASSPQGGQPQHF
.,TRBV5-1,TRBJ2-1,14,.,TGCGCCAGCAGCCCCAGTGGAGGGGACAATGAGCAGTTCTTC,CASSPSGGDNEQFF
.,TRBV10-3,TRBJ2-4,12,.,TGTGCCATCAGTGATGAAGGTCTTGGAAAGTACTTC,CAISDEGLGKYF
once,TRBV4-1,TRBJ2-7,15,TRBD1,TGCGCCAGCAGCCTAGGGACAGGGGGCTCCTACGAGCAGTACTTC,CASSLGTGGSYEQYF
.,TRBV5-1,TRBJ2-3,14,.,TGCGCCAGCAGCTTGGAATGGGGCACAGATACGCAGTATTTT,CASSLEWGTDTQYF
.,TRBV7-9,TRBJ1-3,15,.,TGTGCCAGCAGCCCGCAGGCGGGGGCCGGAAACACCATATATTTT,CASSPQAGAGNTIYF
.,TRBV15,TRBJ1-2,14,.,TGTGCCACCAGCAGAGATCTCCGGTCCTATGGCTACACCTTC,CATSRDLRSYGYTF
once,TRBV29-1,TRBJ2-2,12,.,TGCAGCGTTCTACAGGGCTCCGGGGAGCTGTTTTTT,CSVLQGSGELFF
.,TRBV5-1,TRBJ2-5,18,.,TGCGCCAGCAGCTCACGAGATATGACAGGATTCATTCAAGAGACCCAGTACTTC,CASSSRDMTGFIQETQYF
.,TRBV25-1,TRBJ1-2,11,.,TGTGCCAGCAGTGGACACTATGGCTACACCTTC,CASSGHYGYTF
.,TRBV29-1,TRBJ2-7,13,.,TGCAGCGCCACAGGGTTGATGGCCTACGAGCAGTACTTC,CSATGLMAYEQYF
once,TRBV6-2/TRBV6-3,TRBJ2-5,12,.,TGTGCCAGCAGTAACGGTCAAGAGACCCAGTACTTC,CASSNGQETQYF
.,TRBV20-1,TRBJ2-7,12,.,TGCAGTGGGACCGACAGCTCCTCCGCGCAGTACTTC,CSGTDSSSAQYF
.,TRBV3-1,TRBJ2-5,17,TRBD2,TGTGCCAGCAGCCAAGGGGGACTAGCGGGGGCCCAAGAGACCCAGTACTTC,CASSQGGLAGAQETQYF
.,TRBV28,TRBJ2-5,15,TRBD1,TGTGCCAGCAGTTTATCGGCAGGGGGTCTGGAGACCCAGTACTTC,CASSLSAGGLETQYF
.,TRBV12-3/TRBV12-4,TRBJ1-1,11,.,TGTGCCAGCACTGGAAACACTGAAGCTTTCTTT,CASTGNTEAFF
.,TRBV6-4,TRBJ2-1,16,TRBD1,TGTGCCAGCAGTGACTCTCAGACAGGGTCCTACAATGAGCAGTTCTTC,CASSDSQTGSYNEQFF
.,TRBV6-1,TRBJ2-5,15,.,TGTGCCAGCAGTGAATTCCTGGCAGCCCAGGGGACCCAGTACTTC,CASSEFLAAQGTQYF
.,TRBV3-1,TRBJ2-5,16,.,TGTGCCAGCAGCCAACCCGGGGACGCAGGTCAAGAGACCCAGTACTTC,CASSQPGDAGQETQYF
.,TRBV30,TRBJ1-1,11,.,TGTGCCTGGACAGGGGCCACTGAAGCTTTCTTT,CAWTGATEAFF
few,TRBV12-3/TRBV12-4,TRBJ2-7,12,.,TGTGCCAGCAGTGACAACTCCTACGAGCAGTACTTC,CASSDNSYEQYF
.,TRBV7-9,TRBJ2-5,14,.,TGTGCCAGCAGCCAAGCGACAAACGGAGAGACCCAGTACTTC,CASSQATNGETQYF